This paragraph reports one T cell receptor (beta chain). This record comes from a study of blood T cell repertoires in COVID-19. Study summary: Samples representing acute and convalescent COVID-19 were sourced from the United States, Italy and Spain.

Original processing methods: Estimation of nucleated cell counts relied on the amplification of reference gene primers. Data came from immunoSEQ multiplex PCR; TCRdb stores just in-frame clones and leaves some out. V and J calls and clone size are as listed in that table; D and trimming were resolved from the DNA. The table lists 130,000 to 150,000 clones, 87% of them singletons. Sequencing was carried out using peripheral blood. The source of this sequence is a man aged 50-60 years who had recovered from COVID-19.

The CDR3, as DNA: TGTGCCAGCAGCTTAATGGGAGGCGGGGGGGGCGAGCAGTACTTC. This sequence encodes CASSLMGGGGGEQYF. This chain links TRBV7-2 with TRBJ2-7; 9 bases match TRBD2. This CDR3 contains 15 residues. From germline, CDR1 is SGHTA and CDR2 FQGNSA. V lost 2 bases and J lost 6; bases outside the gene matches: 8.